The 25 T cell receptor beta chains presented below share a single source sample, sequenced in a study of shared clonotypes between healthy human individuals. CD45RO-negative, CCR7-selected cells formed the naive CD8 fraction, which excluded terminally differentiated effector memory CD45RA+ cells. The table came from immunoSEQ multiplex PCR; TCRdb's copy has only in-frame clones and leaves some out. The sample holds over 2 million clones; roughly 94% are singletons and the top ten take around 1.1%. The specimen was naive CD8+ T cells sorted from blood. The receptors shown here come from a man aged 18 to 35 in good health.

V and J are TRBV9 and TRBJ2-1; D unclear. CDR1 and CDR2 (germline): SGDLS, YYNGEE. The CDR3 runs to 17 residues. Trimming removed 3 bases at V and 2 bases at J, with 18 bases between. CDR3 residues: CASSENPPGHPYNEQFF. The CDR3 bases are TGTGCCAGCAGCGAGAACCCCCCAGGTCACCCCTACAATGAGCAGTTCTTC. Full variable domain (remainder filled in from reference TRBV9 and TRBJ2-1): DSGVTQTPKHLITATGQRVTLRCSPRSGDLSVYWYQQSLDQGLQFLIQYYNGEERAKGNILERFSAQQFPDLHSELNLSSLELGDSALYFCASSENPPGHPYNEQFFGPGTRLTVL.

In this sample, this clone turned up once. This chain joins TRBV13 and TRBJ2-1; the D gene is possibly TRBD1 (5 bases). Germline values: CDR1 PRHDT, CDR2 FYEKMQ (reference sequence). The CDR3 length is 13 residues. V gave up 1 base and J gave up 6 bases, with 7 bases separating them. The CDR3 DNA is TGTGCCAGCAGCTTAGACCAGGGCAATGAGCAGTTCTTC. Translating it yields CASSLDQGNEQFF.

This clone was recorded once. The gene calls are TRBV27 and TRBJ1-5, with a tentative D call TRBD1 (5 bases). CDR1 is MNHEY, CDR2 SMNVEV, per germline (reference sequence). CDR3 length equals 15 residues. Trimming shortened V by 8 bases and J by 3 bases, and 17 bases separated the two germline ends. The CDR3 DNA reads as TGTGCCAGCCAATCCCGGTCAGGGTCCAATCAGCCCCAGCATTTT. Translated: CASQSRSGSNQPQHF.

CDR3 residues: CASSAGWQASGGPQHF. CDR3 coding DNA: TGTGCCAGCAGTGCGGGGTGGCAGGCCTCGGGGGGGCCCCAGCATTTT. The genes are TRBV2 and TRBJ1-5, with D perhaps matching TRBD1 (5 bases). Looked up from germline, CDR1 is SNHLY and CDR2 is FYNNEI. This CDR3 spans 16 amino acids. Trimming shortened V by 4 bases and J by 9 bases, and 22 bases separated the two germline ends.

The CDR3 region is CASSYFSGHQETQYF. Written as DNA, the CDR3 is TGTGCCAGCAGCTATTTCTCCGGTCACCAAGAGACCCAGTACTTC. V gene TRBV10-3 combines with J gene TRBJ2-5; D unresolved. The CDR3 loop spans 15 amino acids. V gave up 10 bases and J gave up 0 bases, with 18 bases separating them. Germline lookup yields CDR1 ENHRY and CDR2 SYGVKD.

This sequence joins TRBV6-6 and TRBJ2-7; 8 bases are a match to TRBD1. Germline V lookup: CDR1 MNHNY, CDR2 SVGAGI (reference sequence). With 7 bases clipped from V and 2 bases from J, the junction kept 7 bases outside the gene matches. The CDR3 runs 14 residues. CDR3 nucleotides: TGTGCCAGCAACCGGGACAGGTTCGCCTACGAGCAGTACTTC. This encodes CASNRDRFAYEQYF.

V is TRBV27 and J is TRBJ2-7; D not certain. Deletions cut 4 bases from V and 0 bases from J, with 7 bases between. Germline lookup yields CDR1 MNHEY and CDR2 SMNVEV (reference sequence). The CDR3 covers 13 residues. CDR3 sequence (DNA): TGTGCCAGCAGTTCCCTGGCCTCCTACGAGCAGTACTTC. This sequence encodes CASSSLASYEQYF.

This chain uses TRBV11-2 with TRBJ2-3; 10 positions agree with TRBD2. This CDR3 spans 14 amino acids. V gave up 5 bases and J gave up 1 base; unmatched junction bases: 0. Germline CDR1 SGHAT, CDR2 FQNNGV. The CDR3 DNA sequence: TGTGCCAGCAGCGGACTAGCGGGCACAGATACGCAGTATTTT. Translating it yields CASSGLAGTDTQYF.

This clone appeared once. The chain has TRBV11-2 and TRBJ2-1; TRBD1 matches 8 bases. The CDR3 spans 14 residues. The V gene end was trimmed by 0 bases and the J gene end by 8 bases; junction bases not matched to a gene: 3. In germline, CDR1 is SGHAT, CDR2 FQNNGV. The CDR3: CASSLEQGGDEQFF. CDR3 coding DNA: TGTGCCAGCAGCTTAGAACAGGGGGGAGATGAGCAGTTCTTC.

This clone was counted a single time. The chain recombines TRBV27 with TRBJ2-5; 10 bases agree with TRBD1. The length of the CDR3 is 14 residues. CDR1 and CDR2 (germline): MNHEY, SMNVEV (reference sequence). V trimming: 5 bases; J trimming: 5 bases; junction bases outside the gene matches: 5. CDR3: CASSPTGGRETQYF. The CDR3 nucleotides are TGTGCCAGCAGTCCGACAGGGGGCAGGGAGACCCAGTACTTC.

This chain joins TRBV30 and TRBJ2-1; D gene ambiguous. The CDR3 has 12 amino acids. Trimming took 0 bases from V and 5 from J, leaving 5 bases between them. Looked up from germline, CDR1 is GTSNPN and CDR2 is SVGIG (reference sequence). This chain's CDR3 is CAWSVSNNEQFF. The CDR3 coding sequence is TGTGCCTGGAGTGTATCCAACAATGAGCAGTTCTTC.

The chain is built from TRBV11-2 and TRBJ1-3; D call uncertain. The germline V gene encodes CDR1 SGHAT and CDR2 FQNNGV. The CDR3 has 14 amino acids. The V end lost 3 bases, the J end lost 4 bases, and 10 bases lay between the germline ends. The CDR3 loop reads CASSFSMVGNTIYF. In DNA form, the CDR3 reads TGTGCCAGCAGCTTTAGCATGGTAGGAAACACCATATATTTT.

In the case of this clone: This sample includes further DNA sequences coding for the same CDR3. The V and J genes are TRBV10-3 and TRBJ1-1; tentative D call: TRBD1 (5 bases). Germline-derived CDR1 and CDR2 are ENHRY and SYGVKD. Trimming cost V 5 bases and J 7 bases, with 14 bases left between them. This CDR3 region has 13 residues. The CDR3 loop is CAISQIGENEAFF. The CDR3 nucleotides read TGTGCCATCAGTCAGATAGGGGAAAATGAAGCTTTCTTT.

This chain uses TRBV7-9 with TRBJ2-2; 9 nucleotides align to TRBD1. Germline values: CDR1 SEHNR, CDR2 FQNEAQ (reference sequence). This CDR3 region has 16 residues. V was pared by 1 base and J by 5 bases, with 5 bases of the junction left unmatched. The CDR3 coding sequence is TGTGCCAGCAGCTTAGGAGGGACAGGGCTTACCGGGGAGCTGTTTTTT. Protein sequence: CASSLGGTGLTGELFF.

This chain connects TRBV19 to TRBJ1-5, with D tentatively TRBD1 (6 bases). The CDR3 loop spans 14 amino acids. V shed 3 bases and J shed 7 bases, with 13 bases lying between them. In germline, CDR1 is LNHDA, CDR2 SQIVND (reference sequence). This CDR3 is CASSIRDNGQPQHF. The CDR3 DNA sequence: TGTGCCAGTAGTATCCGGGACAACGGGCAGCCCCAGCATTTT.

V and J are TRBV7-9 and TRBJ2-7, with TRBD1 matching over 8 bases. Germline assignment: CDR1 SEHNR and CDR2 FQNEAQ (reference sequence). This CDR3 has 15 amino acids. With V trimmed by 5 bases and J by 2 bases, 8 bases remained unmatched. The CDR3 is CASSNFQGAPYEQYF. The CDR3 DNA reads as TGTGCCAGCAGCAACTTTCAGGGGGCACCCTACGAGCAGTACTTC. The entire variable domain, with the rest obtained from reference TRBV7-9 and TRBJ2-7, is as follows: DTGVSQNPRHKITKRGQNVTFRCDPISEHNRLYWYRQTLGQGPEFLTYFQNEAQLEKSRLLSDRFSAERPKGSFSTLEIQRTEQGDSAMYLCASSNFQGAPYEQYFGPGTRLTVT.

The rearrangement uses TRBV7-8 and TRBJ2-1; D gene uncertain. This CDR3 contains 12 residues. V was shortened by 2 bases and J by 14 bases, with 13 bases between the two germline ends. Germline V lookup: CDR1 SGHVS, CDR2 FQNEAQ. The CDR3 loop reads CASSLHGTMEFF. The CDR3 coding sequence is TGTGCCAGCAGCTTACACGGTACTATGGAGTTCTTC.

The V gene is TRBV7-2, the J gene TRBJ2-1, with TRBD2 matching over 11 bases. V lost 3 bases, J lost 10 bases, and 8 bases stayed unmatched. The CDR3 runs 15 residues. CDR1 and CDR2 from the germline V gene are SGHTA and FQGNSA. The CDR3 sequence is CASSFYLAGGGEQFF. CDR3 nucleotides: TGTGCCAGCAGCTTTTATCTAGCGGGGGGAGGAGAGCAGTTCTTC.

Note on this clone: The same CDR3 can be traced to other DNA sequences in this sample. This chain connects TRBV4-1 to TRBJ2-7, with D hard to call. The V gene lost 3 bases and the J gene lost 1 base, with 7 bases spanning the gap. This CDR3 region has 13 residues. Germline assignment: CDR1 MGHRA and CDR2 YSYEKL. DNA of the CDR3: TGCGCCAGCAGCCAGACCGGGTCCTACGAGCAGTACTTC. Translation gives CASSQTGSYEQYF.

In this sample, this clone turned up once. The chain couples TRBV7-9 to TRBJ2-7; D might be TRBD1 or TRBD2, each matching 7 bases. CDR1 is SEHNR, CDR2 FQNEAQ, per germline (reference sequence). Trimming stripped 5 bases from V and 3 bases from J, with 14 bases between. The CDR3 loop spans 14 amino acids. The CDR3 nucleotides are TGTGCCAGCAGCGGGAGGGACAGTAACTACGAGCAGTACTTC. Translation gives CASSGRDSNYEQYF.

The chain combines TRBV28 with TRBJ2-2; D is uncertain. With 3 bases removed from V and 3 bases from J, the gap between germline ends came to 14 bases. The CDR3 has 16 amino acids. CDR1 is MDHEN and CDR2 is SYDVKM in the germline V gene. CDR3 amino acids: CASSFPGLPDTGELFF. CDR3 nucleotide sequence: TGTGCCAGCAGTTTCCCTGGCCTTCCGGACACCGGGGAGCTGTTTTTT.

The CDR3 DNA reads as TGTGCCAGCAGCCCGGCCCCGGAACCTAATACAGATACGCAGTATTTT. Amino acids: CASSPAPEPNTDTQYF. The V call is TRBV5-4, the J call TRBJ2-3; D unclear. Trimming left V 4 bases short and J 3 bases short, with 18 bases between. This CDR3 comprises 16 residues. The germline V gene has CDR1 SGHNT and CDR2 YYREEE (reference sequence).

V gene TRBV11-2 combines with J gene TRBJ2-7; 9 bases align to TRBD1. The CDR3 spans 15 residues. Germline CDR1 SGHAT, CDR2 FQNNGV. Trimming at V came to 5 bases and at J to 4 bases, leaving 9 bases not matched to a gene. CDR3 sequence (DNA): TGTGCCAGCAGCACAACACAGGGGGCGTTTTACGAGCAGTACTTC. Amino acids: CASSTTQGAFYEQYF. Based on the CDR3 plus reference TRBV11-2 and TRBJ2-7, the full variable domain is EAGVAQSPRYKIIEKRQSVAFWCNPISGHATLYWYQQILGQGPKLLIQFQNNGVVDDSQLPKDRFSAERLKGVDSTLKIQPAKLEDSAVYLCASSTTQGAFYEQYFGPGTRLTVT.

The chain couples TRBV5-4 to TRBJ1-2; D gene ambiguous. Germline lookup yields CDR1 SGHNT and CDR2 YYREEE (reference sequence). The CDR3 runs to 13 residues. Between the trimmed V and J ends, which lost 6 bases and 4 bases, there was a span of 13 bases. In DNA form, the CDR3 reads TGTGCCAGCAACTATGGGGAGGGCTATGGCTACACCTTC. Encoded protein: CASNYGEGYGYTF.

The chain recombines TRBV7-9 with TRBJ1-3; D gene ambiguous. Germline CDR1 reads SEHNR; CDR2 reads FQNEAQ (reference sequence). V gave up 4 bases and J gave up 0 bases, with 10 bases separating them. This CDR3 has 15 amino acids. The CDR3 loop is CASSSYIASGNTIYF. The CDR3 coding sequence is TGTGCCAGCAGCTCGTACATAGCCTCTGGAAACACCATATATTTT.